The next 2 T cell receptor beta chains were all read from a single sample in a study of shared clonotypes between healthy human individuals. The table came from immunoSEQ multiplex PCR; TCRdb's copy has only in-frame clones and leaves some out. The data hold 2,500,000 or so clones, with approximately 93% observed a single time. The sequencing sample was made of naive CD4+ T cells from PBMCs. Described subset: CD45RA+ positively selected. The receptor set was obtained from a young man in good health. Some clones in this sample may be carry-over from other donors' samples.

V gene TRBV5-5 combines with J gene TRBJ2-7; weak D call: TRBD1 (5 bases). In germline, CDR1 is SGHKS, CDR2 YYEKEE (reference sequence). This CDR3 spans 13 amino acids. V was pared by 3 bases and J by 5 bases, with 12 bases between. In DNA, the CDR3 is TGTGCCAGCAGCTCCCCGACAGTGCACGAGCAGTACTTC. Translation: CASSSPTVHEQYF.

J is TRBJ2-7 and V is TRBV18, with D possibly matching TRBD1 (6 bases). Germline V gene lookup returns CDR1 KGHSH and CDR2 LQKENI. This CDR3 contains 15 residues. Between the trimmed V and J ends, which lost 5 bases and 5 bases, there was a span of 19 bases. The CDR3 reads CASSFRAGDIHEQYF. The CDR3 coding sequence is TGTGCCAGCTCATTCCGGGCAGGGGACATCCACGAGCAGTACTTC. Supplemented by reference TRBV18 and TRBJ2-7, the full variable domain reads NAGVMQNPRHLVRRRGQEARLRCSPMKGHSHVYWYRQLPEEGLKFMVYLQKENIIDESGMPKERFSAEFPKEGPSILRIQQVVRGDSAAYFCASSFRAGDIHEQYFGPGTRLTVT.